This passage covers 19 T cell receptor beta chains from one sample sequenced in a study of tumor-infiltrating lymphocytes in primary liver carcinoma. The input was 500 ng total RNA; TCR beta cDNA was made from it with a constant-region primer. Slightly modified ARM-PCR with three nested multiplex PCR rounds yielded TCR beta libraries. The study ran its first two PCR rounds for approximately 11 cycles each, using TRBV1-TRBV30 forward primers and a C-beta reverse primer. TCRdb recomputed calls from the multiplex PCR reads with MiXCR, one row per CDR3 protein. The sample records approximately 110,000 distinct CDR3 sequences, 55% to 75% being singletons. Co-extraction of RNA and DNA was performed on roughly 20-34 mg of unsorted bulk tissue. Sequencing used liver tumor tissue from sampling region 3. Subset specified: tumor region T3, left-lateral pole. The source of these receptors is a woman aged 55-75 years with primary liver carcinoma and hepatitis B virus infection.

On this clonotype: A junction boundary mismatches the germline segment, possibly from a read error. V is TRBV11-2 and J is TRBJ2-7, with 10 bases matching TRBD1. Per the germline V gene, CDR1 is SGHAT and CDR2 is FQNNGV. The CDR3 runs to 15 residues. The CDR3 reads CASGPATGGAYEHYF. CDR3 in DNA: TGTGCCAGCGGCCCAGCGACAGGGGGCGCCTACGAGCACTACTTC. Looking up the rest from reference TRBV11-2 and TRBJ2-7 gives the full variable domain: EAGVAQSPRYKIIEKRQSVAFWCNPISGHATLYWYQQILGQGPKLLIQFQNNGVVDDSQLPKDRFSAERLKGVDSTLKIQPAKLEDSAVYLCASGPATGGAYEHYFGPGTRLTVT.

The table lists this clonotype with a count of one. The junction does not match germline at one end; this may be a read error. This rearrangement joins TRBV28 to TRBJ2-6; D assignment may be TRBD1 or TRBD2 (5 bases each). The CDR3 has 15 amino acids. Germline V gives CDR1 MDHEN, CDR2 SYDVKM. Here the CDR3 DNA reads TGTGTCAGCAAAGAACCTCTCTCTGGGGGCAACGTCCTGACTTTC. This encodes CVSKEPLSGGNVLTF.

The chain has TRBV7-9 and TRBJ1-2, with 8 bases aligning to TRBD1. Looked up from germline, CDR1 is SEHNR and CDR2 is FQNEAQ (reference sequence). V shed 4 bases, J shed 1 base, and the junction held 8 bases outside the gene matches. The CDR3 spans 16 residues. The CDR3 reads CASSSRTGWDNYGYTF. The CDR3 nucleotides are TGTGCCAGCAGCTCCCGGACAGGGTGGGATAACTATGGCTACACCTTC.

There are a few counts of this clonotype. J is TRBJ1-5 and V is TRBV6-1; no clear D gene. Germline CDR1 reads MNHNS; CDR2 reads SASEGT. The length of the CDR3 is 12 residues. The ends were cut back, 8 bases at V and 7 bases at J, with 12 bases in the middle. CDR3 region: CASRRSRQPQHF. The CDR3 DNA follows: TGTGCCAGCCGGAGGTCTCGGCAGCCCCAGCATTTT.

As concerns this clonotype: A single base separates this from a much larger clone, so it may be a read error. The chain is built from TRBV5-1 and TRBJ2-7, with 7 bases identical to TRBD2. Germline lookup yields CDR1 SGHRS and CDR2 YFSETQ. The CDR3 runs to 13 residues. V lost 2 bases, J lost 6 bases, and 5 bases stayed unmatched. DNA of the CDR3: TGCGCCAGCAGCTTCTCAGCGGGACGCGAGCAGTACTTC. Translation gives CASSFSAGREQYF.

Many counts were recorded for this clonotype. This chain joins TRBV12-3 or TRBV12-4 and TRBJ2-7, with 7 bases fitting TRBD2. The CDR3 has 16 amino acids. Germline trimming cut 3 bases from V and 4 bases from J; bases unmatched to any gene: 12. Here the CDR3 DNA reads TGTGCCAGCAGTTTGTTCGGCGGGAGTCGTGCGTACGAGCAGTACTTC. Residues: CASSLFGGSRAYEQYF.

On this clonotype itself: At one of its ends the junction is not consistent with the germline gene, which may arise from a read error. DNA for the CDR3: TGCGCCAGCAGCTTGGACCCAGACAGACGCAAGCATTACTTC. This sequence encodes CASSLDPDRRKHYF. V usage is TRBV5-1 and J usage is TRBJ2-7, with a possible D match to TRBD1 (5 bases). From germline, CDR1 is SGHRS and CDR2 YFSETQ. CDR3 size: 14 residues.

Note on this clonotype: This clone may be a read error of a much larger clone one base away. V gene TRBV10-3 combines with J gene TRBJ1-2; D not certain. Germline V gene sequence: CDR1 ENHRY, CDR2 SYGVKD. Trimming took 6 bases from V and 1 from J, leaving 12 bases between them. This CDR3 has 14 amino acids. Written as DNA, the CDR3 is TGTGCCATCAGACCGACAAGGGTTAACTATGGCTACACCTTC. Its translation: CAIRPTRVNYGYTF.

With regard to this clonotype: It may be a read error: a sequence one base away is much more abundant. The rearrangement links TRBV6-5 to TRBJ2-7, with D tentatively TRBD2 (6 bases). Trimming took 6 bases from V and 6 from J, leaving 15 bases between them. This CDR3 comprises 13 residues. CDR1 and CDR2 from the germline V gene are MNHEY and SVGAGI. CDR3 in amino acids: CASSRPRGSEQYF. The CDR3, as DNA: TGTGCCAGCAGCCGCCCTCGGGGGAGCGAGCAGTACTTC.

Comments on this clonotype: At one end, the junction sequence differs from germline, possibly due to a read error. The V gene is TRBV28, the J gene TRBJ2-7, with a possible D match to TRBD2 (6 bases). Looked up from germline, CDR1 is MDHEN and CDR2 is SYDVKM. The length of the CDR3 is 18 residues. In nucleotides, the CDR3 is TGTACCTGCAGCCTATCCGAGTGGGGGAACCCTGGGGGGAACGAGCAGTATTTC. It specifies CTCSLSEWGNPGGNEQYF.

This clonotype was seen more than once but under ten times. The rearrangement joins TRBV25-1 to TRBJ1-1; tentatively, D is TRBD1 (5 bases). There are 15 residues in the CDR3. V dropped 4 bases and J dropped 0 bases, with 12 bases sitting between them. Germline CDR1 is MGHDK and CDR2 is SYGVNS. CDR3 DNA: TGTGCCAGCAGTGCATATGGGACGGTGAACACTGAAGCTTTCTTT. It encodes CASSAYGTVNTEAFF. The full variable domain, its missing parts supplied by reference TRBV25-1 and TRBJ1-1, is EADIYQTPRYLVIGTGKKITLECSQTMGHDKMYWYQQDPGMELHLIHYSYGVNSTEKGDLSSESTVSRIRTEHFPLTLESARPSHTSQYLCASSAYGTVNTEAFFGQGTRLTVV.

To note about this clonotype: A much larger clone is a single base away; this may be a read error. This rearrangement joins TRBV28 to TRBJ2-7; 7 bases fit TRBD2. V lost 3 bases to trimming and J lost 3 bases; unmatched junction nucleotides: 5. The CDR3 has 14 residues. Germline CDR1 MDHEN, CDR2 SYDVKM. CDR3: CASSLSGKVYEQYF. The CDR3 DNA sequence: TGTGCCAGCAGTTTGAGCGGGAAAGTCTACGAGCAGTACTTC. The complete variable domain, with remaining parts taken from reference TRBV28 and TRBJ2-7, reads DVKVTQSSRYLVKRTGEKVFLECVQDMDHENMFWYRQDPGLGLRLIYFSYDVKMKEKGDIPEGYSVSREKKERFSLILESASTNQTSMYLCASSLSGKVYEQYFGPGTRLTVT.

The chain employs TRBV29-1 and TRBJ1-2, with D possibly being TRBD1 (6 bases). The CDR3 length is 11 residues. Trimming stripped 6 bases from V and 7 bases from J, with 12 bases between. CDR1 SQVTM and CDR2 ANQGSEA come from the germline V gene. For the CDR3, the DNA is TGCAGCGTCCCAAGGGGGTCTGGCTACACCTTC. This codes for CSVPRGSGYTF.

The table lists this clonotype with a count of one. Germline is not matched at one junction end, which may reflect a read error. The chain recombines TRBV6-5 with TRBJ1-2, with TRBD1 identical over 7 bases. Germline assignment: CDR1 MNHEY and CDR2 SVGAGI. The CDR3 loop spans 14 amino acids. For the CDR3, the DNA is TGTGTCAGCAGCGTAAGACAGGGCCGGTATGGCTACACCTTC. It encodes CVSSVRQGRYGYTF.

Turning to this clonotype: No conserved phenylalanine or tryptophan ends this CDR3, so it is likely a read error. The chain employs TRBV11-2 and TRBJ2-1, with 7 bases that match TRBD1. CDR1 is SGHAT and CDR2 is FQNNGV in the germline V gene. The junction had 2 bases not matched to a gene; V was cut back by 5 bases and J by 7 bases. The CDR3 sequence is 12 residues long. This CDR3 is CASSVRGNEQFL. The CDR3, as DNA: TGTGCCAGCAGCGTCAGGGGGAATGAGCAGTTCCTC.

The chain is built from TRBV4-1 and TRBJ2-1; D is unresolved. From germline, CDR1 is MGHRA and CDR2 YSYEKL. There are 15 residues in the CDR3. The CDR3 sequence: CTSSPMARSYNEQFF. The CDR3 nucleotides read TGCACAAGCAGCCCCATGGCTCGTTCCTACAATGAGCAGTTCTTC.

A word on this clonotype: Sequence at one end of the junction differs from germline and may be a read error. The chain uses TRBV11-2 and TRBJ2-1, with unresolved D. The CDR3 consists of 13 residues. The V gene's germline CDR1 is SGHAT and CDR2 FQNNGV. The CDR3 DNA reads TGTGCCAGCAGCATAGGGCACTTCGATGAGCAATTCTTC. The encoded protein is CASSIGHFDEQFF. The full variable domain, rest sourced from reference TRBV11-2 and TRBJ2-1, is EAGVAQSPRYKIIEKRQSVAFWCNPISGHATLYWYQQILGQGPKLLIQFQNNGVVDDSQLPKDRFSAERLKGVDSTLKIQPAKLEDSAVYLCASSIGHFDEQFFGPGTRLTVL.

This clonotype was seen repeatedly, ten times or more. V usage is TRBV30 and J usage is TRBJ1-4; D perhaps matches TRBD1 (5 bases). V gave up 1 base and J gave up 5 bases, with 8 bases separating them. The CDR3 loop spans 13 amino acids. The germline gives CDR1 GTSNPN, CDR2 SVGIG (reference sequence). The chain's CDR3 is CAWSASGNEKLFF. In nucleotides, the CDR3 is TGTGCCTGGAGTGCGTCAGGGAATGAAAAACTGTTTTTT.

As regards this clonotype: No conserved phenylalanine or tryptophan is present at the end of the CDR3, so a read error is the likely explanation. The chain couples TRBV7-3 to TRBJ2-5, with 7 bases matching TRBD2. The CDR3 runs to 14 residues. V lost 1 base and J lost 7; bases outside the gene matches: 6. Germline V gene lookup returns CDR1 SGHTA and CDR2 FQGTGA. The CDR3: CASSLRERDGTQYI. DNA of the CDR3: TGTGCCAGCAGCTTAAGGGAGCGGGACGGGACCCAGTACATC.